This T cell receptor (beta chain) derives from a study of T cell responses to AZD1222 COVID-19 vaccine. Concerning this clone itself: The antigen remains unidentified.

CDR3 length equals 16 residues. V lost 2 bases to trimming and J lost 1 base; unmatched junction nucleotides: 6. The germline V gene encodes CDR1 MNHEY and CDR2 SVGEGT. Study-level results: Targets within unmutated variant regions were reportedly found for nearly half of spike-specific TCRs.

Profiled with immunoSEQ multiplex PCR; TCRdb holds only in-frame clones, not every one. Among 150,000 to 200,000 clones listed, more than 80% were seen once. The V and J genes are TRBV6-2 or TRBV6-3 and TRBJ1-1; 8 bases match TRBD1. This TCR came from an adult who received the MenACWY meningococcal vaccine as a control. The sample here was peripheral blood, taken 28 days after the second dose of the MenACWY control vaccine. CDR3 sequence: CASSYNGQGANTEAFF. The CDR3 DNA reads as TGTGCCAGCAGTTACAACGGGCAGGGGGCGAACACTGAAGCTTTCTTT.